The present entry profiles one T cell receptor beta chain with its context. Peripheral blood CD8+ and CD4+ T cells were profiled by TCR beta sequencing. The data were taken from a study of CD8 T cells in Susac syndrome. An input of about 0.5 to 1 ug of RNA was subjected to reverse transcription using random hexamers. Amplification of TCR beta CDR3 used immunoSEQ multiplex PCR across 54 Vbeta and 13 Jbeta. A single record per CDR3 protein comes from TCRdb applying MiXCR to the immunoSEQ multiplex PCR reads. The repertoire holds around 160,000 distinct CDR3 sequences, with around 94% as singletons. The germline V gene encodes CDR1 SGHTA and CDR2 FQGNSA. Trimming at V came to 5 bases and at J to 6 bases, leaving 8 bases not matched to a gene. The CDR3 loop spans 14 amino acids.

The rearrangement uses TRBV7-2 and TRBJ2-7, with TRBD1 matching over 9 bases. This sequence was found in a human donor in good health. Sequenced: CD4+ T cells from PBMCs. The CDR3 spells CASSTGQGFSEQYF. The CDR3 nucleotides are TGTGCCAGCAGCACGGGACAGGGATTTAGCGAGCAGTACTTC.